This T cell receptor (beta chain) is from a study of regulatory T cells in long-lasting Graves disease. Per the germline V gene, CDR1 is DFQATT and CDR2 is SNEGSKA (reference sequence). The CDR3 has 15 residues. The V and J ends lost 3 bases and 4 bases respectively, with 17 bases between them. Regarding the study as a whole: TRBV28 was favored in persistent disease, as were TRBJ1-2 and TRBJ2-5. Newly diagnosed Graves' patients had higher TCR diversity than persistent ones. New patients shared fewer public clonotypes (over 900) than persistent patients did (roughly 2,500).

Turning to this clonotype: Its antigen is as yet unknown.

TCRdb re-called the reads with MiXCR, one entry per CDR3 protein. Here the sample spans hundreds of distinct CDR3 sequences, 76% being singletons. The authors made the TCR library using RNA they extracted from PBMCs. This TCR was sampled from a female donor with Graves disease. Material: peripheral blood mononuclear cells (PBMCs), obtained with antithyroid drug treatment, in newly diagnosed or persistent Graves disease (not recorded which). The chain recombines TRBV20-1 with TRBJ2-3; D is unresolved. CDR3 loop: CSASHVSLGPDTQYF. The CDR3 DNA follows: TGCAGTGCTAGTCACGTTTCGCTGGGCCCAGATACGCAGTATTTT.